This record concerns one T cell receptor (beta chain) sequence. Its antigen is as yet unknown. The use of a sample-barcoded 5' primer and a J-beta primer mix characterized a second PCR of about 7 to 12 cycles. TCRdb passed the 5' RACE reads through MiXCR, listing each CDR3 protein once. Of about 1.1 million distinct CDR3 sequences listed, more than 30% are singletons. These data come from a study of blood T cells in healthy people across ages. Findings of the study overall: Among T cells, TCR beta diversity per million cells dropped roughly linearly as age rose.

The CDR3 sequence is 16 residues long. CDR1 is SGHAT and CDR2 is FQNNGV in the germline V gene. With 5 bases clipped from V and 4 bases from J, the junction kept 10 bases outside the gene matches. The sample comprised blood. This TCR derives from a man younger than 35 in good health. This sequence joins TRBV11-2 and TRBJ2-7; 11 positions agree with TRBD1. CDR3 amino acids: CASSAAGTGGKYEQYF. CDR3 nucleotides: TGTGCCAGCAGCGCCGCCGGGACAGGGGGGAAGTACGAGCAGTACTTC.